What follows are 13 T cell receptor beta chains derived from one specimen sequenced in a study of vaccination effects on CD4 cells after COVID-19. These TCRs' antigens remain unknown. Expansion with viral peptide pools was applied to antigen-specific CD4+ T cells by the ViraFEST assay prior to sequencing. Culture proceeded for about ten days, and CD4+ T cells were then isolated. Either the mRNA-1273 or the BNT162b2 vaccine was given to participants as two doses. Assay: immunoSEQ multiplex PCR; the TCRdb copy retains only in-frame clones and omits some. The sample has tens of thousands of clones; around 70% are singletons. The sequences come from CD4+ T cells from PBMCs cultured with HCoV-229E spike peptides, collected after COVID-19 vaccination. The receptors originated from a human donor who received a COVID-19 vaccine.

The V gene is TRBV21-1, the J gene TRBJ2-1; the D call of TRBD2 is as the table states it, not checked on the DNA. TRBV21-1 is a pseudogene segment. The CDR3 length is 17 residues. DNA for the CDR3: TGTGCCAGCAGCAAAGAACCAGCGGGGTCCTCCTACAATGAGCAGTTCTTC. Protein product: CASSKEPAGSSYNEQFF.

The gene calls are TRBV19 and TRBJ1-5; 9 nucleotides agree with TRBD1. Germline V lookup: CDR1 LNHDA, CDR2 SQIVND (reference sequence). With 5 bases clipped from V and 5 bases from J, the junction kept 10 bases outside the gene matches. The CDR3 contains 16 residues. Here the CDR3 reads CASSPKDRGAYQPQHF. The CDR3 nucleotides are TGTGCCAGTAGTCCCAAGGACAGGGGCGCGTATCAGCCCCAGCATTTT.

The chain carries TRBV18 and TRBJ1-4; D perhaps matches TRBD1 (6 bases). The CDR3 sequence is 15 residues long. The V gene's germline CDR1 is KGHSH and CDR2 LQKENI. The V gene lost 3 bases and the J gene lost 0 bases, with 8 bases spanning the gap. The CDR3 reads CASSPNRATNEKLFF. The CDR3 DNA sequence: TGTGCCAGCTCACCCAACAGGGCAACTAATGAAAAACTGTTTTTT.

The V gene is TRBV18, the J gene TRBJ1-2, with TRBD1 matching over 7 bases. The germline V gene encodes CDR1 KGHSH and CDR2 LQKENI. The CDR3 contains 13 residues. V lost 1 base, J lost 6 bases, and 2 bases stayed unmatched. The CDR3 sequence is CASSPRDSNGYTF. The CDR3 DNA reads TGTGCCAGCTCACCACGGGACAGCAATGGCTACACCTTC.

The rearrangement joins TRBV5-1 to TRBJ2-5, with a weak D call TRBD1 (5 bases). The CDR3 loop spans 16 amino acids. CDR1 SGHRS and CDR2 YFSETQ come from the germline V gene. Trimming took 0 bases from V and 3 from J, leaving 15 bases between them. In nucleotides, the CDR3 is TGCGCCAGCAGCTTGGAAGGGTATTCGGACAAAGAGACCCAGTACTTC. Its translation is CASSLEGYSDKETQYF.

This chain connects TRBV7-3 to TRBJ2-3; the D call may be TRBD1 or TRBD2 (5 bases each). The V gene's germline CDR1 is SGHTA and CDR2 FQGTGA. Trimming cost V 5 bases and J 6 bases, with 15 bases left between them. The CDR3 is 14 residues long. CDR3 sequence reads: CASSPTGPHDTQYF. The CDR3 DNA is TGTGCCAGCAGCCCCACGGGACCCCATGATACGCAGTATTTT.

The rearrangement uses TRBV12-3 or TRBV12-4 and TRBJ1-4; D might be TRBD1 (5 bases). This CDR3 is built from 13 residues. V lost 3 bases to trimming and J lost 11 bases, with 13 bases between them. The chain's CDR3 is CASSLGETGKLFF. The CDR3 DNA is TGTGCCAGCAGTTTGGGGGAGACTGGTAAACTGTTTTTT.

V gene TRBV3-1 (or the pseudogene TRBV3-2) combines with J gene TRBJ2-5; 8 nucleotides align to TRBD2. Germline CDR1 reads LGHDT; CDR2 reads YNNKEL (reference sequence). V was pared by 8 bases and J by 5 bases, with 10 bases of the junction left unmatched. The CDR3 is 14 amino acids. In nucleotides, the CDR3 is TGTGCCAGCGGACAGACGGGGGGGCAGGAGACCCAGTACTTC. As protein: CASGQTGGQETQYF.

The chain has TRBV28 and TRBJ1-4; TRBD1 matches 7 bases. This CDR3 region has 15 residues. Germline V gene sequence: CDR1 MDHEN, CDR2 SYDVKM. Germline trimming cut 5 bases from V and 6 bases from J; bases unmatched to any gene: 9. CDR3 sequence: CASSDDRVRDEKLFF. The CDR3 coding sequence is TGTGCCAGCAGTGACGACAGGGTAAGGGATGAAAAACTGTTTTTT.

Only a few counts were recorded for this clone. The genes are TRBV6-1 and TRBJ1-1; no reliable D call. The CDR3 runs 12 residues. V lost 2 bases and J 9 bases, leaving 10 bases between the germline ends. Germline values: CDR1 MNHNS, CDR2 SASEGT. The CDR3 region is CASSEQGSKAFF. The CDR3 DNA reads as TGTGCCAGCAGTGAACAAGGGTCGAAAGCTTTCTTT.

The chain links TRBV30 to TRBJ1-2; TRBD1 might be the D (5 bases). Germline loops: CDR1 GTSNPN, CDR2 SVGIG (reference sequence). The CDR3 runs 14 residues. V lost 4 bases to trimming and J lost 2 bases, with 14 bases between them. The CDR3 DNA sequence: TGTGCCTGGATACCAGGGAATACGAACTATGGCTACACCTTC. This encodes CAWIPGNTNYGYTF.

The chain employs TRBV6-2 or TRBV6-3 and TRBJ2-3; 10 bases are shared with TRBD2. V lost 2 bases and J lost 1; bases outside the gene matches: 0. This CDR3 has 15 residues. Germline V gene data show CDR1 as MNHEY and CDR2 as SVGEGT. The CDR3 is CASSYLAGGTDTQYF. Here the CDR3 DNA reads TGTGCCAGCAGTTACCTAGCGGGGGGCACAGATACGCAGTATTTT.

The chain employs TRBV2 and TRBJ1-2, with TRBD1 matching 8 bases. The germline gives CDR1 SNHLY, CDR2 FYNNEI. The CDR3 contains 13 residues. The ends lost 4 bases at V and 4 bases at J; junction bases unmatched: 2. CDR3 nucleotide sequence: TGTGCCAGCAGTGCAGGACAGGGCTATGGCTACACCTTC. Encoded protein: CASSAGQGYGYTF.